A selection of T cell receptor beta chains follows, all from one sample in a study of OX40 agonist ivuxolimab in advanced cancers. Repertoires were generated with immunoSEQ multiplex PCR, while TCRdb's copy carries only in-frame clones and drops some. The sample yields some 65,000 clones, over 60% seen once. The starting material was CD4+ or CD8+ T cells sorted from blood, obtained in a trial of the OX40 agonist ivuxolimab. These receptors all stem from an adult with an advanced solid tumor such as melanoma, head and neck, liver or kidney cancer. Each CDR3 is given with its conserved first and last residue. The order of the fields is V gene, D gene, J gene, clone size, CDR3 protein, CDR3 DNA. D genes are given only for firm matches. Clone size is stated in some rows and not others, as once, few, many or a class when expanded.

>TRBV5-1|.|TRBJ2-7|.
CASSLVWFGGFSDSYEQYF
TGCGCCAGCAGCTTGGTTTGGTTCGGTGGGTTTTCTGACTCCTACGAGCAGTACTTC
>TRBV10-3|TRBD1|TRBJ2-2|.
CAISDVGRGTGELFF
TGTGCCATCAGTGATGTTGGCAGGGGGACCGGGGAGCTGTTTTTT
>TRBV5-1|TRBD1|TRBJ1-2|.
CASSFGTGGGYTF
TGCGCCAGCAGCTTCGGGACAGGGGGCGGCTACACCTTC
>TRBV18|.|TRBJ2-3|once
CASSPPARGYTDTQYF
TGTGCCAGCTCACCACCGGCCAGGGGCTACACAGATACGCAGTATTTT
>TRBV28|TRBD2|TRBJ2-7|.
CASSGAWEGPEQYF
TGTGCCAGCAGTGGAGCTTGGGAGGGTCCCGAGCAGTACTTC
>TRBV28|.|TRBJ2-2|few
CATQGSETGELFF
TGTGCGACGCAGGGGAGCGAGACCGGGGAGCTGTTTTTT
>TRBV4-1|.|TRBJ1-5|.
CASSQDRGAGIEPQHF
TGCGCCAGCAGCCAAGATAGGGGGGCGGGTATCGAGCCCCAGCATTTT
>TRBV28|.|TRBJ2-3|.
CASSFSRRVPDTQYF
TGTGCCAGCAGTTTCTCTAGAAGGGTCCCAGATACGCAGTATTTT
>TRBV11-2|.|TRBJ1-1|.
CASSPRPEAFF
TGTGCCAGCAGCCCCCGGCCTGAAGCTTTCTTT
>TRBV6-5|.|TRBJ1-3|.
CASSPRSYGNTIYF
TGTGCCAGCAGTCCCCGGTCCTATGGAAACACCATATATTTT
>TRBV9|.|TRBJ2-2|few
CASSASSGVTNTGELFF
TGTGCCAGCAGCGCAAGTTCAGGGGTTACGAACACCGGGGAGCTGTTTTTT
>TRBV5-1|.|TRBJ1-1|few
CASRRGEIDTEAFF
TGCGCCAGCAGGAGGGGGGAAATCGACACTGAAGCTTTCTTT
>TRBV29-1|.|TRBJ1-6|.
CSVSEGGQGSPLHF
TGCAGCGTCAGTGAAGGAGGGCAGGGTTCACCCCTCCACTTT
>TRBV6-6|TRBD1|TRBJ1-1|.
CASSLYRTGATEAFF
TGTGCCAGCAGTCTCTATAGGACAGGGGCCACTGAAGCTTTCTTT
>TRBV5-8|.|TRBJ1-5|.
CASSLAAGGLNQPQHF
TGTGCCAGCAGCTTGGCTGCCGGGGGCCTCAATCAGCCCCAGCATTTT
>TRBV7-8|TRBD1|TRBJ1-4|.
CASSPRPRGQGANEKLFF
TGTGCCAGCAGCCCCCGACCTAGAGGACAGGGGGCTAATGAAAAACTGTTTTTT
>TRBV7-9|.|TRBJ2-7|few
CASSLGGQGGEQYF
TGTGCCAGCAGCTTAGGGGGACAAGGGGGCGAGCAGTACTTC
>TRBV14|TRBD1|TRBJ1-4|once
CASSQDPVRGYEKLFF
TGTGCCAGCAGCCAAGATCCAGTCAGGGGGTATGAAAAACTGTTTTTT
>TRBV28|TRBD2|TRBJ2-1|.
CATLDAGGTNEQFF
TGTGCCACCCTAGACGCGGGAGGAACCAATGAGCAGTTCTTC
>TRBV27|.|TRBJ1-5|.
CASSLGGSNQPQHF
TGTGCCAGCAGTTTAGGGGGTTCGAATCAGCCCCAGCATTTT
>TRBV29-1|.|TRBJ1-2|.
CSVVGRQLKTYGYTF
TGCAGCGTTGTTGGCCGGCAGTTAAAAACCTATGGCTACACCTTC
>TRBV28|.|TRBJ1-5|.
CASRFGTWGATQRPQHF
TGTGCCAGCAGGTTTGGCACTTGGGGGGCCACCCAGAGGCCCCAGCATTTT
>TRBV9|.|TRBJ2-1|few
CASSVGAPRPYNEQFF
TGTGCCAGCAGCGTAGGGGCCCCTAGACCCTACAATGAGCAGTTCTTC